Detailed here is one T cell receptor (beta chain). This CDR3 is built from 17 residues. V was clipped by 5 bases and J by 4 bases, with 18 bases between them. CDR1 and CDR2 (germline): SGHTA, FQGTGA. Original data processing: Estimated nucleated cell counts came from reference gene primer amplification. Measured with immunoSEQ multiplex PCR; TCRdb has only the in-frame clones, and not every one. V and J calls and clone size follow that table, whereas D and trimming were derived from the DNA. The sample has a few hundred thousand clones; 87% are singletons. These data come from a study of blood T cell repertoires in COVID-19. Study-wide context: Acute and convalescent COVID-19 samples came from the United States, Italy and Spain. Sample material is recorded as cDNA or gDNA derived from T cells, B-cell-depleted T cells, or PBMCs.

Sequenced material: peripheral blood. This receptor was identified in a woman aged 50 to 60 who had recovered from COVID-19. This chain links TRBV7-3 with TRBJ2-6; possible D gene TRBD1, 6 bases. CDR3 coding DNA: TGTGCCAGCAGCCTACACCTTACAGGGACCGGGGCCAACGTCCTGACTTTC. Protein: CASSLHLTGTGANVLTF.